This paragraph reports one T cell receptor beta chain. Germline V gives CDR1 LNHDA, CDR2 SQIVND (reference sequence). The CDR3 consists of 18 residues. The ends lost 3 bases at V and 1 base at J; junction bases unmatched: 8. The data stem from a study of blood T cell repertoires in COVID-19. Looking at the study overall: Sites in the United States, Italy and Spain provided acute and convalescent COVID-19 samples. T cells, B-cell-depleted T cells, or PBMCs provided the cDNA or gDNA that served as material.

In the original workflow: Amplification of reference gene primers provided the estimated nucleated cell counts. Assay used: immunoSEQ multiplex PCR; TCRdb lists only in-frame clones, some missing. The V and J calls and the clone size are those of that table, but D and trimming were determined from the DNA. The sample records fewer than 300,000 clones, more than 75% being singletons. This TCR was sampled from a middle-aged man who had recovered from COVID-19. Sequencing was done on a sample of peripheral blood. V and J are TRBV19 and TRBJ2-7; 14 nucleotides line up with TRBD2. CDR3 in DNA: TGTGCCAGTAGTATCTCCGGGACTAGCGGGGGATTTTCCTACGAGCAGTACTTC. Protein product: CASSISGTSGGFSYEQYF.